Listed here are 3 T cell receptor beta chains from one sample, sequenced in a study of T cell repertoires in cytomegalovirus infection. These receptors' targets are unknown. Via MiXCR, TCRdb re-called the reads, giving one row per CDR3 protein. This table holds 40,000 to 55,000 distinct CDR3 sequences, roughly 20% found once. Sequenced material: CD8+ T cells from cultured PBMCs, taken from culture after CMV antigen stimulation. The receptors shown here come from a human donor in good health (CMV status not recorded). Some clones in this sample may be carry-over from other donors' samples.

This clonotype was counted between two and nine times. This chain links TRBV6-6 with TRBJ1-4; no firm D call. The CDR3 consists of 14 residues. Trimming removed 2 bases from V and 7 bases from J, with 11 bases in between. Germline values: CDR1 MNHNY, CDR2 SVGAGI (reference sequence). The CDR3 nucleotides are TGTGCCAGCAGTTACGTGGTCCCCGGTGAAAAACTGTTTTTT. Translation gives CASSYVVPGEKLFF.

The chain combines TRBV7-9 with TRBJ2-5, with D perhaps TRBD1 or TRBD2 (7 bases each). The CDR3 totals 16 residues. Deletions cut 2 bases from V and 3 bases from J, with 16 bases between. Germline V gene data show CDR1 as SEHNR and CDR2 as FQNEAQ (reference sequence). The CDR3 coding sequence is TGTGCCAGCAGCTTACCCAACAGGGGAGGGAAAGAGACCCAGTACTTC. This codes for CASSLPNRGGKETQYF.

The J gene is TRBJ2-1, the V gene TRBV7-2; no reliable D call. This CDR3 spans 15 amino acids. Germline V CDR1 and CDR2: SGHTA, FQGNSA. With 2 bases removed from V and 0 bases from J, the gap between germline ends came to 8 bases. The CDR3 protein is CASSLSLDSYNEQFF. The CDR3 nucleotides read TGTGCCAGCAGCTTATCACTTGACTCCTACAATGAGCAGTTCTTC.